Shown below are 17 T cell receptor beta chains from a single sample sequenced in a study of persistence of HIV-infected CD4 T cells. No cognate antigen is known for these TCRs. The stimulus was lysate of CMV-infected fibroblasts, around 10 ug/mL. Sorting of responding CD4+ T cells relied on upregulated CD40 ligand together with CD69. Sequencing used immunoSEQ version 4 in survey mode. TCRdb's table, derived via immunoSEQ multiplex PCR, lists solely in-frame clones and lacks some. The profile shows 5,500 to 9,000 clones, 75% to 85% of them singletons. The specimen comprised CD4+ T cells sorted from PBMCs after roughly 20-hour stimulation, sampled from a patient who received antiretroviral therapy. The receptors were sampled from an adult woman with HIV who was CMV-seropositive.

The chain recombines TRBV10-3 with TRBJ1-5; no firm D call. Germline CDR1 and CDR2: ENHRY and SYGVKD. V lost 2 bases, J lost 1 base, and 9 bases lay in between. The CDR3 consists of 15 residues. CDR3 sequence reads: CAISENGLSNQPQHF. The CDR3 DNA is TGTGCCATCAGTGAGAACGGTCTCAGCAATCAGCCCCAGCATTTT.

V usage is TRBV9 and J usage is TRBJ1-2, with 9 bases lining up with TRBD1. The CDR3 contains 16 residues. V trimming: 4 bases; J trimming: 7 bases; junction bases outside the gene matches: 14. From germline, CDR1 is SGDLS and CDR2 YYNGEE. The CDR3 DNA sequence: TGTGCCAGCAGCTACCTCCCTGGGACAGGGATAATTGGCTACACCTTC. Amino acid sequence: CASSYLPGTGIIGYTF.

V usage is TRBV29-1 and J usage is TRBJ2-5, with D uncertain. The CDR3 length is 13 residues. Germline values: CDR1 SQVTM, CDR2 ANQGSEA. Trimming removed 6 bases at V and 5 bases at J, with 16 bases between. The CDR3: CSVRDPFRETQYF. In nucleotides, the CDR3 is TGCAGCGTACGAGACCCGTTCCGGGAGACCCAGTACTTC.

The chain couples TRBV6-5 to TRBJ1-6; possible D gene TRBD1, 5 bases. The CDR3 runs 14 residues. V was clipped by 11 bases and J by 6 bases, with 17 bases between them. CDR1 and CDR2 from the germline V gene are MNHEY and SVGAGI. CDR3 nucleotides: TGTGCCGCCCCAGGGAGGGGAGGTAATTCACCCCTCCACTTT. Protein sequence: CAAPGRGGNSPLHF.

J is TRBJ1-2 and V is TRBV5-4; D is undetermined. Germline V gene sequence: CDR1 SGHNT, CDR2 YYREEE (reference sequence). There are 13 residues in the CDR3. V lost 1 base and J lost 1, with 5 bases in between. CDR3 region: CASSLKVNYGYTF. CDR3 nucleotide sequence: TGTGCCAGCAGCTTGAAGGTTAACTATGGCTACACCTTC.

As to this clone: The same CDR3 also results from other DNA sequences found in this sample. CDR3 bases: TGCGCCAGCAAAGGACAGGCCAACACTGAAGCTTTCTTT. It yields the protein CASKGQANTEAFF. The chain employs TRBV10-1 and TRBJ1-1; 7 nucleotides match TRBD1. The germline gives CDR1 WNHNN, CDR2 SYGVQD (reference sequence). The CDR3 runs to 13 residues. V shed 7 bases and J 2 bases; nucleotides not matched to a gene: 4.

CDR3: CSARVVNEQFF. The CDR3 DNA is TGCAGTGCTAGAGTGGTGAATGAGCAGTTCTTC. This chain links TRBV20-1 with TRBJ2-1; D call uncertain. The CDR3 spans 11 residues. Germline V gives CDR1 DFQATT, CDR2 SNEGSKA (reference sequence). Trimming removed 1 base from V and 7 bases from J, with 5 bases in between.

The chain employs TRBV28 and TRBJ2-2, with a possible D match to TRBD2 (7 bases). The CDR3 is 12 amino acids. Looked up from germline, CDR1 is MDHEN and CDR2 is SYDVKM. The CDR3 nucleotides read TGTGCTACCGGGGGGCGGGCCGGGGAGCTGTTTTTT. Its translation: CATGGRAGELFF.

The DNA for the CDR3 is TGTGCCAGCAGCGTGGACTACCAAACAGATACGCAGTATTTT. It specifies CASSVDYQTDTQYF. The chain combines TRBV9 with TRBJ2-3, with D maybe TRBD2 (6 bases). V was pared by 2 bases and J by 3 bases, with 10 bases between. Germline CDR1 and CDR2: SGDLS and YYNGEE. CDR3 length: 14 residues.

The rearrangement links TRBV4-1 to TRBJ1-1; D remains unclear. CDR1 is MGHRA, CDR2 YSYEKL, per germline. V was trimmed by 0 bases and J by 1 base, leaving 9 bases between them. There are 15 residues in the CDR3. CDR3 DNA: TGCGCCAGCAGCCAAGATAGTATTCCGAACACTGAAGCTTTCTTT. This gives the protein CASSQDSIPNTEAFF.

The chain joins TRBV28 to TRBJ1-2, with TRBD1 as a possible D gene (6 bases). V was clipped by 4 bases and J by 2 bases, with 17 bases between them. The CDR3 extends over 16 amino acids. Per the germline V gene, CDR1 is MDHEN and CDR2 is SYDVKM. As DNA, the CDR3 is TGTGCCAGCAGTTATACTCCCCAGCAGGGGAACTATGGCTACACCTTC. It yields the protein CASSYTPQQGNYGYTF.

V and J are TRBV24-1 and TRBJ1-5; D is ambiguous. The CDR3 covers 16 residues. Germline CDR1 and CDR2: KGHDR and SFDVKD. V was pared by 7 bases and J by 2 bases, with 17 bases between. CDR3 sequence (DNA): TGTGCCACCAGCGGAGGGAGCCCGCTAGGCAATCAGCCCCAGCATTTT. Protein sequence: CATSGGSPLGNQPQHF.

The rearrangement links TRBV5-6 to TRBJ2-1; the match to TRBD1 covers 8 bases. CDR1 SGHDT and CDR2 YYEEEE come from the germline V gene. This CDR3 contains 17 residues. Germline trimming cut 2 bases from V and 3 bases from J; bases unmatched to any gene: 10. CDR3 sequence reads: CASSLTRGPNHYNEQFF. The CDR3 bases are TGTGCCAGCAGCTTAACCAGGGGGCCAAACCACTACAATGAGCAGTTCTTC.

This clone showed up just a few times. The rearrangement uses TRBV5-1 and TRBJ2-3; TRBD2 matches at 12 bases. Per germline, CDR1 SGHRS and CDR2 YFSETQ. Germline trimming cut 6 bases from V and 6 bases from J; bases unmatched to any gene: 8. The CDR3 contains 15 residues. Here the CDR3 DNA reads TGCGCCAGCACCCGGACTAGCGGGAACGGGGATACGCAGTATTTT. Translating it yields CASTRTSGNGDTQYF.

The V and J genes are TRBV3-1 (or the pseudogene TRBV3-2) and TRBJ2-5; 10 bases agree with TRBD1. This CDR3 spans 16 amino acids. Germline V gene data show CDR1 as LGHDT and CDR2 as YNNKEL (reference sequence). J was trimmed by 4 bases and V by 3 bases; bases with no gene match: 8. The chain's CDR3 is CASSQNRDRGRETQYF. CDR3 sequence (DNA): TGTGCCAGCAGCCAGAACCGGGACAGGGGTCGAGAGACCCAGTACTTC.

V gene TRBV7-8 combines with J gene TRBJ2-1, with 8 bases aligning to TRBD1. The CDR3 totals 16 residues. The germline V gene has CDR1 SGHVS and CDR2 FQNEAQ. Trimming took 5 bases from V and 5 from J; bases not matched to a gene: 11. CDR3 bases: TGTGCCAGCAGCCGGGCGGGCAGGGGGCAAAACAATGAGCAGTTCTTC. Translating gives CASSRAGRGQNNEQFF.

The chain has TRBV5-1 and TRBJ2-5; 7 bases map to TRBD1. Losses at the gene ends were 0 bases for V and 1 base for J; bases not matched to a gene: 3. From germline, CDR1 is SGHRS and CDR2 YFSETQ. CDR3 length: 15 residues. Here the CDR3 DNA reads TGCGCCAGCAGCTTGGGGGGACAGTTCCAAGAGACCCAGTACTTC. Translated: CASSLGGQFQETQYF.